A single sample is the source of the 19 T cell receptor beta chains below, sequenced in a study of T cells in women clearing cervical HPV infection. Assay: immunoSEQ multiplex PCR; the TCRdb copy retains only in-frame clones and omits some. The listing records approximately 30,000 clones. Sample: blood buffy coat. The receptors were sampled from a woman aged 18 to 75 with a cervical HPV16 infection that either progressed to CIN3+ or cleared (not recorded which).

About this clone itself: The sequence runs out 3 residues before the end of the CDR3; the remainder is reconstructed from the germline J gene. The V call is TRBV11-2, the J call TRBJ1-2, with D unclear. Germline CDR1 SGHAT, CDR2 FQNNGV. The CDR3 covers 15 residues. V gave up 5 bases and J gave up 6 bases, with 19 bases separating them. The part of the CDR3 DNA that was read is TGTGCCAGCAGCCCCAGGCAGTCCCGGCGGGATGGC. It codes for CASSPRQSRRDG. The CDR3, in full, reads CASSPRQSRRDGYTF.

Comment on this clone: Sequencing ends 3 residues short of the CDR3 end; the germline J gene provides the rest. The chain recombines TRBV7-3 with TRBJ2-1, with 9 bases lining up with TRBD1. Germline trimming cut 1 base from V and 4 bases from J; bases unmatched to any gene: 8. The CDR3 loop spans 17 amino acids. Germline V gene lookup returns CDR1 SGHTA and CDR2 FQGTGA. CDR3 DNA, as far as it was read: TGTGCCAGCAGCTTAAGTGGGGGCGGGACAGGGTACAATGAG. Its protein is CASSLSGGGTGYNE. The full-length CDR3 reads as CASSLSGGGTGYNEQFF.

Concerning this clone itself: The read gets to within 3 residues of the CDR3 end, and the germline J gene fills in the rest. This chain uses TRBV2 with TRBJ2-7, with 8 bases that match TRBD2. The germline V gene has CDR1 SNHLY and CDR2 FYNNEI. The CDR3 has 14 residues. V trimming: 2 bases; J trimming: 4 bases; junction bases outside the gene matches: 4. The sequenced part of the CDR3 DNA is TGTGCCAGCAGTGAAAGTCTAGCGGGTTACGAG. Translated, it gives CASSESLAGYE. From start to end, the CDR3 is CASSESLAGYEQYF. The variable domain in full, with the rest retrieved from reference TRBV2 and TRBJ2-7, is EPEVTQTPSHQVTQMGQEVILRCVPISNHLYFYWYRQILGQKVEFLVSFYNNEISEKSEIFDDQFSVERPDGSNFTLKIRSTKLEDSAMYFCASSESLAGYEQYFGPGTRLTVT.

On this clone: The missing CDR3 end, 3 residues past where the read stops, is filled in from the germline J gene. V is TRBV2 and J is TRBJ2-3; 8 bases agree with TRBD2. CDR3 length: 16 amino acids. Germline V gives CDR1 SNHLY, CDR2 FYNNEI. CDR3 sequence: CASSSLAGGLQETQYF. The part of the CDR3 DNA that was read is TGTGCCAGTTCATCTCTTGCGGGGGGCCTCCAAGAGACG. Full variable domain (missing parts from reference TRBV2 and TRBJ2-3): EPEVTQTPSHQVTQMGQEVILRCVPISNHLYFYWYRQILGQKVEFLVSFYNNEISEKSEIFDDQFSVERPDGSNFTLKIRSTKLEDSAMYFCASSSLAGGLQETQYFGPGTRLTVL.

On this clone itself: Read sequence stops 3 residues before the CDR3 end, and the germline J gene provides the missing end. This sample also contains other DNA sequences that code for the same CDR3. The J gene is TRBJ1-3, the V gene TRBV5-6; the match to TRBD1 covers 9 bases. Losses at the gene ends were 4 bases for V and 6 bases for J; bases not matched to a gene: 8. Germline lookup yields CDR1 SGHDT and CDR2 YYEEEE. The CDR3 is 15 amino acids. The sequenced part of the CDR3 DNA is TGTGCCAGCAGCCTCACCGGGACAGGGAAAAACACC. Its translation is CASSLTGTGKNT. From start to end, the CDR3 is CASSLTGTGKNTIYF.

With regard to this clone: Read coverage stops 3 residues before the CDR3 terminus; the germline J gene supplies the remainder. J is TRBJ2-3 and V is TRBV4-2; 10 bases match TRBD2. The CDR3 length is 16 residues. The germline V gene encodes CDR1 LGHNA and CDR2 YNFKEQ. The V and J ends lost 4 bases and 0 bases, in that order; junction bases with no gene match: 4. The part of the CDR3 DNA that was read is TGTGCCAGCAGCCTCACTAGCGGGACTAGCACAGATACG. It specifies CASSLTSGTSTDT. The CDR3 reads in full as CASSLTSGTSTDTQYF.

With respect to this clone: The sequence runs out 3 residues before the end of the CDR3; the remainder is reconstructed from the germline J gene. This sequence joins TRBV5-1 and TRBJ2-2; D remains unclear. The germline gives CDR1 SGHRS, CDR2 YFSETQ. This CDR3 region has 14 residues. The CDR3 is CASSLGSYNSPLFF. Partial CDR3 DNA: TGCGCCAGCAGCTTGGGCTCCTATAATTCACCG.

As concerns this clone: Coverage ceases 3 residues before the CDR3 finishes, and the germline J gene fills in the end. V and J are TRBV7-3 and TRBJ1-4, with TRBD1 matching 7 bases. This CDR3 has 15 amino acids. Germline V gene lookup returns CDR1 SGHTA and CDR2 FQGTGA. This chain's CDR3 is CASSLRQGDHSPLFF. The sequenced CDR3 bases are TGTGCCAGCAGCTTAAGACAGGGAGACCATTCACCA.

Regarding this clone: The CDR3 end lies 3 residues beyond the end of the read and is filled in from the germline J gene. The V gene is TRBV4-1, the J gene TRBJ2-7, with D perhaps matching TRBD1 (6 bases). The germline V gene has CDR1 MGHRA and CDR2 YSYEKL. This CDR3 is 14 amino acids long. The V end was cut by 1 base, the J end by 5 bases, with 12 bases between. CDR3 region: CASSQVRQAHEQYF. The CDR3 bases that were read are TGCGCCAGCAGCCAAGTAAGACAGGCACACGAG.

Details on this clone: The CDR3 goes on 3 residues after the read ends, and that part is filled in from the germline J gene. The chain uses TRBV30 and TRBJ2-3; no firm D call. Germline V CDR1 and CDR2: GTSNPN, SVGIG (reference sequence). The CDR3 extends over 11 amino acids. The CDR3 reads CAWSLNGPQYF. CDR3 DNA, as far as it was read: TGTGCCTGGAGTCTAAATGGGCCG.

Worth noting for this clone: Coverage ceases 3 residues before the CDR3 finishes, and the germline J gene fills in the end. The chain links TRBV18 to TRBJ2-3; tentatively, D is TRBD1 (6 bases). Germline V gives CDR1 KGHSH, CDR2 LQKENI. The CDR3 spans 16 residues. The CDR3 is CASSPSTGTQGGTQYF. CDR3 DNA (partial): TGTGCCAGCTCACCGTCTACAGGGACCCAGGGTGGGACG.

Of note for this clone: The DNA ends 3 residues before the CDR3 does, and the rest of the CDR3 is filled in from the germline J gene. The chain combines TRBV29-1 with TRBJ2-7; TRBD2 might be the D (6 bases). The germline V gene has CDR1 SQVTM and CDR2 ANQGSEA. The CDR3 totals 14 residues. Trimming pared 5 bases from V and 6 bases from J, leaving 20 bases between. The CDR3 DNA, read in part, is TGCAGCGTTCGGTCTAACCGGGACTTAGGCGAG. It codes for CSVRSNRDLGE. Given in full, the CDR3 is CSVRSNRDLGEQYF.

CDR3 in amino acids: CAWSPDREKLFF. The CDR3 bases that were read are TGTGCCTGGAGCCCAGACAGGGAAAAG. J is TRBJ2-2 and V is TRBV30; TRBD1 agrees at 7 bases. The observed sequence ends 3 residues before the CDR3 terminus, with the missing tail filled in from the germline J gene. CDR1 and CDR2 (germline): GTSNPN, SVGIG (reference sequence). This CDR3 region has 12 residues.

As for this clone: The CDR3 end falls 3 residues outside the read, so it is completed with the germline J gene. The chain employs TRBV18 and TRBJ2-3; no clear D gene. Trimming cost V 0 bases and J 8 bases, with 12 bases left between them. This CDR3 region has 14 residues. CDR1 KGHSH and CDR2 LQKENI come from the germline V gene. CDR3 sequence: CASSPPAREGTQYF. The part of the CDR3 DNA that was read is TGTGCCAGCTCACCACCGGCTAGAGAAGGTACG.

About this clone itself: The read gets to within 3 residues of the CDR3 end, and the germline J gene fills in the rest. The gene calls are TRBV19 and TRBJ2-1; 10 bases fit TRBD2. The length of the CDR3 is 16 residues. Germline V gene sequence: CDR1 LNHDA, CDR2 SQIVND (reference sequence). V dropped 7 bases and J dropped 0; count of bases not matched to a gene: 6. The CDR3 reads CASTALAGSSYNEQFF. The DNA read from the CDR3 is TGTGCCAGTACCGCACTAGCGGGGAGCTCCTACAATGAG.

As for this clone: The read gets to within 3 residues of the CDR3 end, and the germline J gene fills in the rest. V is TRBV7-2 and J is TRBJ2-2, with 8 positions matching TRBD2. This CDR3 is built from 15 residues. J lost 4 bases, V lost 3 bases, and 4 bases had no gene match. CDR1 and CDR2 from the germline V gene are SGHTA and FQGNSA. CDR3 in amino acids: CASSFTGGATGELFF. CDR3 bases read: TGTGCCAGCAGCTTTACCGGGGGGGCCACCGGGGAG.

Of note for this clone: The sequence runs out 3 residues before the end of the CDR3; the remainder is reconstructed from the germline J gene. The J gene is TRBJ2-7, the V gene TRBV7-9; TRBD1 is a possible D gene (6 bases). Germline assignment: CDR1 SEHNR and CDR2 FQNEAQ (reference sequence). The CDR3 is 15 amino acids. V shed 6 bases and J shed 0 bases, with 15 bases lying between them. Incomplete CDR3 DNA: TGTGCCAGCAGGGGTACCAGGGGCCCCTCCTACGAG. Translating it yields CASRGTRGPSYE. The whole CDR3 sequence is CASRGTRGPSYEQYF.

Regarding this clone: Read coverage stops 3 residues before the CDR3 terminus; the germline J gene supplies the remainder. The chain has TRBV5-1 and TRBJ2-3; 11 bases map to TRBD2. CDR1 is SGHRS, CDR2 YFSETQ, per germline. The CDR3 runs 21 residues. Partial CDR3 DNA: TGCGCCAGCAGCCGGGCTGGTGGGAAACTAGCGGGGGCACTCACCCAAGAGACG. Translating gives CASSRAGGKLAGALTQET. The entire CDR3 reads CASSRAGGKLAGALTQETQYF.

Concerning this clone: The read ends 3 residues shy of where the CDR3 ends; the end is completed using the germline J gene. The chain combines TRBV19 with TRBJ1-2; weak D call: TRBD1 (5 bases). The germline gives CDR1 LNHDA, CDR2 SQIVND (reference sequence). The CDR3 is 15 amino acids. CDR3: CASSIGGGGPYDYTF. The DNA read from the CDR3 is TGTGCCAGTAGTATTGGCGGGGGAGGGCCTTACGAC.